A selection of T cell receptor beta chains follows, all from one sample in a study of shared clonotypes between healthy human individuals. Only in-frame clones appear in the TCRdb table, and some are missing; sequencing was by immunoSEQ multiplex PCR. The table has millions of clones, just over 90% seen once. Sequencing was carried out using naive CD8+ T cells from PBMCs. These receptors originate from a young man in good health. Some clones in this sample may be carry-over from other donors' samples. CDR3s include the opening cysteine and the closing phenylalanine or tryptophan. A D gene is named only where the DNA matches it firmly. Clone size, where shown, is once, few, many, or a class for clones that have expanded.

TRBV29-1,once,TRBJ1-3,-,CSVEEEPGNTIYF,TGCAGCGTTGAAGAGGAACCTGGAAACACCATATATTTT
TRBV19,-,TRBJ1-1,-,CASSPSDEGPRTEAFF,TGTGCCAGTAGTCCCTCCGATGAGGGGCCAAGGACTGAAGCTTTCTTT
TRBV7-8,once,TRBJ2-7,-,CASSSGPGSYEQYF,TGTGCCAGCAGCTCTGGCCCGGGGTCCTACGAGCAGTACTTC
TRBV28,-,TRBJ2-2,-,CASSPVGVGGTGELFF,TGTGCCAGCAGCCCTGTCGGCGTAGGGGGGACCGGGGAGCTGTTTTTT
TRBV7-6,-,TRBJ2-7,-,CASSSGLAATYEQYF,TGTGCCAGCAGCTCAGGGCTAGCTGCCACCTACGAGCAGTACTTC
TRBV29-1,-,TRBJ2-3,TRBD2,CSVEDREGPTDTQYF,TGCAGCGTTGAAGATCGGGAGGGCCCCACAGATACGCAGTATTTT
TRBV2,-,TRBJ2-4,TRBD2,CASSEGSASGEGDIQYF,TGTGCCAGCAGTGAAGGTTCGGCTAGCGGGGAGGGAGACATTCAGTACTTC
TRBV29-1,-,TRBJ2-7,TRBD2,CSVEDPLAGNLREQYF,TGCAGCGTTGAAGATCCCCTAGCGGGAAACCTTCGCGAGCAGTACTTC
TRBV21-1,-,TRBJ1-2,-,CASSKAGHSSNYGYTF,TGTGCCAGCAGCAAAGCGGGACATAGTTCTAACTATGGCTACACCTTC
TRBV7-9,-,TRBJ2-7,TRBD2,CASSLPGLDNYEQYF,TGTGCCAGCAGCTTACCGGGACTAGACAACTACGAGCAGTACTTC
TRBV6-6,-,TRBJ2-1,-,CASSYVAYNEQFF,TGTGCCAGCAGTTACGTAGCGTACAATGAGCAGTTCTTC
TRBV7-2,once,TRBJ2-3,-,CASSASTSQPLWDTQYF,TGTGCCAGCAGCGCCTCCACTAGCCAGCCCCTATGGGATACGCAGTATTTT
TRBV19,-,TRBJ2-7,-,CASSPGPGPYEQYF,TGTGCCAGTAGTCCCGGTCCAGGCCCCTACGAGCAGTACTTC
TRBV5-6,-,TRBJ2-1,-,CASIKGGSNEQFF,TGTGCCAGCATCAAGGGGGGGTCCAATGAGCAGTTCTTC
TRBV11-2,-,TRBJ2-7,-,CASSSGYEQYF,TGTGCCAGCAGCTCCGGGTACGAGCAGTACTTC
TRBV6-1,-,TRBJ1-5,-,CASSESGYSNQPQHF,TGTGCCAGCAGTGAATCGGGCTATAGCAATCAGCCCCAGCATTTT
TRBV5-1,-,TRBJ2-1,TRBD1,CASSPYPGQGAGEQFF,TGCGCCAGCAGCCCATATCCGGGACAGGGGGCTGGTGAGCAGTTCTTC
TRBV11-2,-,TRBJ2-7,-,CASSLVGRGFHEQYF,TGTGCCAGCAGCTTGGTAGGCAGGGGATTCCACGAGCAGTACTTC
TRBV28,-,TRBJ2-1,TRBD2,CASSLDGGTEQFF,TGTGCCAGCAGTTTAGACGGGGGGACTGAGCAGTTCTTC
TRBV4-3,-,TRBJ2-3,-,CASSQGRSPDTQYF,TGCGCCAGCAGCCAAGGCCGCTCTCCGGATACGCAGTATTTT
TRBV5-1,-,TRBJ2-7,TRBD1,CASSLSVGQGARRPYEQYF,TGCGCCAGCAGCTTGTCGGTAGGCCAGGGGGCGCGACGGCCCTACGAGCAGTACTTC
TRBV27,-,TRBJ1-2,-,CASSPRTPGSWGDGYTF,TGTGCCAGCAGTCCACGGACCCCGGGATCCTGGGGCGATGGCTACACCTTC
TRBV10-3,-,TRBJ1-2,-,CAISEPNREGGYTF,TGTGCCATCAGTGAGCCCAATCGAGAGGGTGGCTACACCTTC
TRBV13,-,TRBJ2-1,TRBD2,CASSGRLAPTAEQFF,TGTGCCAGCAGCGGAAGACTAGCGCCCACGGCTGAGCAGTTCTTC
TRBV5-1,many,TRBJ2-2,TRBD2,CASSLEWLAGTGELFF,TGCGCCAGCAGCTTGGAATGGCTAGCGGGCACCGGGGAGCTGTTTTTT